These 17 T cell receptor beta chains originate from one sample sequenced in a study of blood T cell repertoires in COVID-19. Here immunoSEQ multiplex PCR was the method, and the copy in TCRdb shows in-frame clones only, minus some. Among about 160,000 clones listed, about 91% were seen once. The sample was peripheral blood. These receptors originate from a woman aged 55-70 years who had recovered from COVID-19.

In this sample, this clone turned up a few times. Distinct nucleotide sequences in the sample also encode this CDR3. This sequence joins TRBV2 and TRBJ1-5; D might be TRBD1 (6 bases). V lost 4 bases to trimming and J lost 3 bases, with 7 bases between them. Germline V gene data show CDR1 as SNHLY and CDR2 as FYNNEI. The CDR3 runs 13 residues. CDR3 amino acids: CASSGQDNQPQHF. The CDR3 DNA reads as TGTGCCAGCAGTGGACAGGACAATCAGCCCCAGCATTTT.

V gene TRBV14 combines with J gene TRBJ2-1; 13 bases match TRBD2. J gave up 10 bases and V 6 bases, and 15 bases lay outside the gene matches. The CDR3 runs to 17 residues. Germline V gene lookup returns CDR1 SGHDN and CDR2 FVKESK. This CDR3 reads CASSRNTGLAGEDEQFF. The CDR3 DNA reads as TGTGCCAGCAGTCGGAATACCGGACTAGCGGGGGAGGACGAGCAGTTCTTC.

The chain has TRBV30 and TRBJ1-6; no definite D call. CDR1 is GTSNPN and CDR2 is SVGIG in the germline V gene (reference sequence). This CDR3 spans 8 amino acids. Trimming pared 7 bases from V and 14 bases from J, leaving 6 bases between. In DNA, the CDR3 is TGTGCCTTTAATACCCTCCACTTT. The encoded protein is CAFNTLHF.

The chain has TRBV5-1 and TRBJ2-5; D is possibly TRBD1 (6 bases). V was shortened by 0 bases and J by 8 bases, with 11 bases between the two germline ends. This CDR3 has 13 residues. Looked up from germline, CDR1 is SGHRS and CDR2 is YFSETQ. The chain's CDR3 is CASSLGQDSTQYF. The CDR3 DNA follows: TGCGCCAGCAGCTTGGGACAGGATTCCACCCAGTACTTC.

The V and J genes are TRBV5-1 and TRBJ1-2; D possibly corresponds to TRBD1 (5 bases). Trimming shortened V by 0 bases and J by 0 bases, and 9 bases separated the two germline ends. CDR3 length: 15 amino acids. CDR1 and CDR2 (germline): SGHRS, YFSETQ. This chain's CDR3 is CASSLATGSNYGYTF. CDR3 DNA: TGCGCCAGCAGCTTGGCAACAGGATCTAACTATGGCTACACCTTC.

The CDR3 here is CASSIDLGRGSNTEAFF. The CDR3 region has the DNA TGTGCCAGTAGTATAGATTTGGGCAGGGGGTCGAACACTGAAGCTTTCTTT. The chain recombines TRBV19 with TRBJ1-1; 7 nucleotides align to TRBD1. The trim removed 0 bases at V and 1 base at J, leaving 8 bases unmatched. CDR1 is LNHDA and CDR2 is SQIVND in the germline V gene (reference sequence). The CDR3 is made up of 17 amino acids.

The chain uses TRBV15 and TRBJ2-5; 9 nucleotides agree with TRBD2. Germline CDR1 LNHNV, CDR2 YYDKDF (reference sequence). The CDR3 totals 16 residues. V dropped 5 bases and J dropped 4; count of bases not matched to a gene: 11. The CDR3 region has the DNA TGTGCCACCAGCCGCGGGGGGGCCGCATTACGAGAGACCCAGTACTTC. Translated: CATSRGGAALRETQYF.

The chain carries TRBV28 and TRBJ1-2; D is uncertain. This CDR3 comprises 15 residues. Germline V gives CDR1 MDHEN, CDR2 SYDVKM. V gave up 3 bases and J gave up 4 bases, with 15 bases separating them. CDR3 sequence (DNA): TGTGCCAGCAGTTTGGGAGTGACAAGGGTCTATGGCTACACCTTC. Translated: CASSLGVTRVYGYTF.

This sequence joins TRBV21-1 and TRBJ1-5. TRBV21-1 is an annotated pseudogene. The CDR3 is made up of 13 amino acids. The CDR3 loop reads CARWGETNQPQHF. The CDR3 region has the DNA TGTGCCCGGTGGGGGGAGACGAATCAGCCCCAGCATTTT.

CDR3 DNA sequence: TGTGCCAGCTCGGCGGGGGGACCCACAGATACGCAGTATTTT. It encodes CASSAGGPTDTQYF. The rearrangement uses TRBV9 and TRBJ2-3, with 8 bases aligning to TRBD2. Germline V lookup: CDR1 SGDLS, CDR2 YYNGEE. The ends lost 7 bases at V and 2 bases at J; junction bases unmatched: 6. The CDR3 runs to 14 residues.

The rearrangement links TRBV5-1 to TRBJ1-1; 7 bases line up with TRBD1. The V gene end was trimmed by 2 bases and the J gene end by 1 base; junction bases not matched to a gene: 2. The CDR3 has 14 residues. Germline V CDR1 and CDR2: SGHRS, YFSETQ. CDR3 sequence: CASSFTGENTEAFF. CDR3 bases: TGCGCCAGCAGCTTTACAGGGGAGAACACTGAAGCTTTCTTT.

The rearrangement uses TRBV5-8 and TRBJ1-2; TRBD1 matches 9 bases. V was pared by 0 bases and J by 6 bases, with 12 bases of the junction left unmatched. Germline V gene sequence: CDR1 SGHTS, CDR2 YDEGEE. CDR3 length: 17 residues. CDR3 sequence: CASSLEGQGILQNGYTF. The CDR3 nucleotides are TGTGCCAGCAGCTTGGAGGGACAGGGAATATTACAGAATGGCTACACCTTC.

This chain uses TRBV15 with TRBJ2-5, with 8 bases lining up with TRBD2. CDR3 length equals 14 residues. Looked up from germline, CDR1 is LNHNV and CDR2 is YYDKDF (reference sequence). Germline trimming cut 4 bases from V and 0 bases from J; bases unmatched to any gene: 1. CDR3 in DNA: TGTGCCACCAGCACTAGCGGGTACCAAGAGACCCAGTACTTC. It translates to CATSTSGYQETQYF. The variable domain in full, completed from reference TRBV15 and TRBJ2-5, reads DAMVIQNPRYQVTQFGKPVTLSCSQTLNHNVMYWYQQKSSQAPKLLFHYYDKDFNNEADTPDNFQSRRPNTSFCFLDIRSPGLGDTAMYLCATSTSGYQETQYFGPGTRLLVL.

The V gene is TRBV4-2, the J gene TRBJ2-1; 10 bases are shared with TRBD2. This CDR3 is built from 16 residues. Trimming removed 4 bases from V and 6 bases from J; junction bases left unmatched: 9. Germline assignment: CDR1 LGHNA and CDR2 YNFKEQ. The CDR3, as DNA: TGTGCCAGCAGCCGATCTCCTAGCGGGGGTCCCAATGAGCAGTTCTTC. As protein: CASSRSPSGGPNEQFF.

This chain joins TRBV7-8 and TRBJ1-4; TRBD1 matches 11 bases. Per germline, CDR1 SGHVS and CDR2 FQNEAQ. V lost 5 bases, J lost 8 bases, and 4 bases stayed unmatched. This CDR3 is 14 amino acids long. As DNA, the CDR3 is TGTGCCAGCAGCCCGGGACAGGGGGGAGAAAAACTGTTTTTT. It specifies CASSPGQGGEKLFF.

The chain joins TRBV5-1 to TRBJ2-7; D unclear. The V gene's germline CDR1 is SGHRS and CDR2 YFSETQ. The CDR3 has 13 amino acids. V was trimmed by 1 base and J by 3 bases, leaving 8 bases between them. CDR3 sequence: CASSLKESYEQYF. The CDR3 DNA reads as TGCGCCAGCAGCTTGAAGGAGAGCTACGAGCAGTACTTC.

The genes are TRBV5-5 and TRBJ2-3, with 7 bases matching TRBD2. There are 15 residues in the CDR3. Germline CDR1 SGHKS, CDR2 YYEKEE (reference sequence). V lost 0 bases to trimming and J lost 2 bases; unmatched junction nucleotides: 3. The CDR3 loop reads CASSLAGLVTDTQYF. The DNA of the CDR3 is TGTGCCAGCAGCTTGGCCGGACTAGTCACAGATACGCAGTATTTT.